Each of the 22 T cell receptor beta chains below was sequenced from the same sample in a study of T cell responses to AZD1222 COVID-19 vaccine. Repertoires were generated with immunoSEQ multiplex PCR, while TCRdb's copy carries only in-frame clones and drops some. The sample yields 130,000 or so clones, about nine tenths seen once. Sequencing used peripheral blood, obtained 28 days after the second AZD1222 dose. The receptor source for this set is an adult who received the AZD1222 COVID-19 vaccine.

The J gene is TRBJ2-4, the V gene TRBV5-1; no firm D call. The CDR3 is made up of 13 amino acids. Trimming shortened V by 0 bases and J by 8 bases, and 9 bases separated the two germline ends. The germline gives CDR1 SGHRS, CDR2 YFSETQ. The CDR3 DNA sequence: TGCGCCAGCAGCTTGGCGCCCCACGACATTCAGTACTTC. Amino acids: CASSLAPHDIQYF. Together with reference TRBV5-1 and TRBJ2-4, the CDR3 gives the full variable domain: KAGVTQTPRYLIKTRGQQVTLSCSPISGHRSVSWYQQTPGQGLQFLFEYFSETQRNKGNFPGRFSGRQFSNSRSEMNVSTLELGDSALYLCASSLAPHDIQYFGAGTRLSVL.

CDR3 bases: TGTGCCAGCAGGGGCGGACAGGGTACGCCACCCCTCCACTTT. It translates to CASRGGQGTPPLHF. The chain is built from TRBV6-5 and TRBJ1-6; 8 bases fit TRBD1. The CDR3 is 14 amino acids. The germline V gene has CDR1 MNHEY and CDR2 SVGAGI. After removal of 6 bases from V and 11 bases from J, the junction contained 9 bases not matched to a gene.

The chain combines TRBV5-1 with TRBJ2-1; 7 bases agree with TRBD2. The CDR3 extends over 16 amino acids. Germline V gene lookup returns CDR1 SGHRS and CDR2 YFSETQ. J gave up 0 bases and V 2 bases, and 5 bases lay outside the gene matches. The CDR3 DNA reads as TGCGCCAGCAGCTTCCGGGGGGAGGGCTCCTACAATGAGCAGTTCTTC. It codes for CASSFRGEGSYNEQFF.

This clone showed up just once. The chain couples TRBV28 to TRBJ1-1; possible D gene TRBD1, 5 bases. This CDR3 spans 16 amino acids. Trimming stripped 6 bases from V and 0 bases from J, with 17 bases between. Germline V gives CDR1 MDHEN, CDR2 SYDVKM. CDR3 sequence: CASRGNPGRMNTEAFF. The CDR3 DNA reads TGTGCCAGCAGGGGGAATCCGGGACGCATGAACACTGAAGCTTTCTTT.

The chain combines TRBV11-2 with TRBJ1-6; 10 nucleotides line up with TRBD1. J lost 5 bases, V lost 6 bases, and 10 bases had no gene match. Germline CDR1 SGHAT, CDR2 FQNNGV. The CDR3 is made up of 17 amino acids. CDR3 in amino acids: CASRRPGQGIDNSPLHF. In nucleotides, the CDR3 is TGTGCCAGCAGGCGACCGGGACAGGGGATAGATAATTCACCCCTCCACTTT.

This chain uses TRBV28 with TRBJ2-5; 7 positions agree with TRBD1. J was trimmed by 5 bases and V by 5 bases; bases with no gene match: 11. CDR3 length equals 15 residues. Germline V lookup: CDR1 MDHEN, CDR2 SYDVKM. The CDR3 sequence is CASSGRGQGVETQYF. As DNA, the CDR3 is TGTGCCAGCAGTGGAAGGGGGCAGGGAGTGGAGACCCAGTACTTC.

V gene TRBV4-1 combines with J gene TRBJ2-7; D is unresolved. Germline V lookup: CDR1 MGHRA, CDR2 YSYEKL. The CDR3 totals 15 residues. Between the trimmed V and J ends, which lost 4 bases and 0 bases, there was a span of 13 bases. In DNA, the CDR3 is TGCGCCAGCAGCCTAACTACCCCGCGCTCCTACGAGCAGTACTTC. Its protein is CASSLTTPRSYEQYF.

This chain joins TRBV7-9 and TRBJ2-1; 9 bases fit TRBD2. The CDR3 covers 15 residues. Trimming at V came to 5 bases and at J to 8 bases, leaving 10 bases not matched to a gene. The germline V gene encodes CDR1 SEHNR and CDR2 FQNEAQ (reference sequence). CDR3 region: CASSNGLAPLDEQFF. CDR3 bases: TGTGCCAGCAGCAATGGACTAGCGCCGTTGGATGAGCAGTTCTTC.

The chain is built from TRBV6-1 and TRBJ1-2, with a weak D call TRBD1 (6 bases). This CDR3 contains 15 residues. V was trimmed by 2 bases and J by 4 bases, leaving 14 bases between them. Germline CDR1 reads MNHNS; CDR2 reads SASEGT. The CDR3 protein is CASSERGQSSYGYTF. The DNA of the CDR3 is TGTGCCAGCAGTGAAAGGGGACAAAGTAGCTATGGCTACACCTTC.

This chain uses TRBV11-2 with TRBJ1-1, with no clear D. This CDR3 is 14 amino acids long. Germline V gene lookup returns CDR1 SGHAT and CDR2 FQNNGV. Trimming pared 7 bases from V and 3 bases from J, leaving 15 bases between. This chain's CDR3 is CASNLDQADTEAFF. The CDR3 region has the DNA TGTGCCAGCAATCTTGACCAGGCGGACACTGAAGCTTTCTTT.

With respect to this clone: Germline is not matched at one junction end, which may reflect a read error. The chain carries TRBV6-5 and TRBJ1-1, with D possibly TRBD1 on 6 matching bases. CDR3 size: 13 residues. Looked up from germline, CDR1 is MNHEY and CDR2 is SVGAGI. CDR3: CASSSRGQFEAFF. The CDR3 coding sequence is TGTGCCAGTAGTTCCAGGGGCCAATTTGAAGCTTTCTTT.

This chain uses TRBV11-3 with TRBJ1-1; the D gene is possibly TRBD1 (6 bases). Trimming cost V 5 bases and J 6 bases, with 13 bases left between them. Germline V gene data show CDR1 as SGHNT and CDR2 as YENEEA. CDR3 length: 13 residues. In DNA, the CDR3 is TGTGCCAGCAGCCCCGGGGGGGGCGCTGAAGCTTTCTTT. Amino acids: CASSPGGGAEAFF.

The V and J genes are TRBV20-1 and TRBJ2-7; the D is unclear. The germline gives CDR1 DFQATT, CDR2 SNEGSKA (reference sequence). The V and J ends lost 0 bases and 9 bases respectively, with 6 bases between them. The CDR3 is made up of 10 amino acids. The CDR3 bases are TGCAGTGCTAGAGATGACTGGCAGTACTTC. Amino acid sequence: CSARDDWQYF.

This clone was detected a few times. V gene TRBV5-1 combines with J gene TRBJ1-4, with TRBD1 as a possible D gene (6 bases). The germline gives CDR1 SGHRS, CDR2 YFSETQ. Trimming took off 0 bases at V and 6 bases at J, with 18 bases between the two ends. The CDR3 covers 17 residues. The CDR3 bases are TGCGCCAGCAGCTTGGCCGGATCGAGGACAGAGGATGAAAAACTGTTTTTT. Translating gives CASSLAGSRTEDEKLFF.

The genes are TRBV21-1 and TRBJ2-1; TRBD1, as called in the table, went unchecked against the DNA. TRBV21-1 is classified as a pseudogene. The CDR3 runs 9 residues. The CDR3 sequence: CASSNMAFF. The DNA for the CDR3 is TGTGCCAGCAGCAATATGGCGTTCTTC.

CDR3 residues: CASSQVTFAYEQYF. CDR3 coding DNA: TGTGCCAGCAGCCAAGTAACTTTCGCCTACGAGCAGTACTTC. The J gene is TRBJ2-7, the V gene TRBV14; D gene uncertain. CDR1 and CDR2 (germline): SGHDN, FVKESK. The CDR3 spans 14 residues. V lost 1 base to trimming and J lost 2 bases, with 9 bases between them.

The chain combines TRBV19 with TRBJ2-3; D is tentatively TRBD1 or TRBD2 (5 bases each). CDR1 and CDR2 from the germline V gene are LNHDA and SQIVND (reference sequence). V gave up 0 bases and J gave up 8 bases, with 15 bases separating them. The CDR3 consists of 15 residues. CDR3 DNA: TGTGCCAGTAGTATAGATGGTCTGGTGGGACGTACGCAGTATTTT. It translates to CASSIDGLVGRTQYF.

The chain joins TRBV27 to TRBJ1-5; 10 nucleotides agree with TRBD1. Germline assignment: CDR1 MNHEY and CDR2 SMNVEV (reference sequence). The CDR3 contains 15 residues. V lost 0 bases and J lost 6; bases outside the gene matches: 2. The CDR3 coding sequence is TGTGCCAGCAGTTTATCGACAGGGGGCGGTCAGCCCCAGCATTTT. As protein: CASSLSTGGGQPQHF.

J is TRBJ1-1 and V is TRBV5-1; D perhaps matches TRBD1 (5 bases). The CDR3 has 15 amino acids. The V gene's germline CDR1 is SGHRS and CDR2 YFSETQ. V dropped 4 bases and J dropped 1 base, with 14 bases sitting between them. Here the CDR3 reads CASSLGRGPNTEAFF. CDR3 in DNA: TGCGCCAGCAGCCTCGGGAGGGGTCCGAACACTGAAGCTTTCTTT. The variable domain in full, completed from reference TRBV5-1 and TRBJ1-1, reads KAGVTQTPRYLIKTRGQQVTLSCSPISGHRSVSWYQQTPGQGLQFLFEYFSETQRNKGNFPGRFSGRQFSNSRSEMNVSTLELGDSALYLCASSLGRGPNTEAFFGQGTRLTVV.

This chain connects TRBV19 to TRBJ2-1; D is uncertain. Per germline, CDR1 LNHDA and CDR2 SQIVND (reference sequence). Between the trimmed V and J ends, which lost 5 bases and 4 bases, there was a span of 9 bases. The CDR3 is 13 residues long. Written as DNA, the CDR3 is TGTGCCAGTAGTCCCCGGGCGTACAATGAGCAGTTCTTC. Translation gives CASSPRAYNEQFF.

This clone appeared a single time. The V gene is TRBV30, the J gene TRBJ1-6, with TRBD1 identical over 7 bases. J gave up 10 bases and V 8 bases, and 8 bases lay outside the gene matches. The CDR3 is made up of 12 amino acids. CDR1 and CDR2 (germline): GTSNPN, SVGIG (reference sequence). Written as DNA, the CDR3 is TGTGCCAGCCGGGACAGAGAGTCACCCCTCCACTTT. It yields the protein CASRDRESPLHF.

This clone was counted once. The chain joins TRBV5-1 to TRBJ1-5; tentatively, D is TRBD1 (5 bases). The CDR3 covers 14 residues. CDR1 and CDR2 from the germline V gene are SGHRS and YFSETQ. V was shortened by 4 bases and J by 7 bases, with 15 bases between the two germline ends. The CDR3 here is CASSPGVTGQPQHF. The CDR3 nucleotides read TGCGCCAGCAGCCCGGGGGTTACGGGCCAGCCCCAGCATTTT.